A single sample is the source of the 8 T cell receptor beta chains below, sequenced in a study of T cells in women clearing cervical HPV infection. Libraries were prepared by immunoSEQ multiplex PCR; TCRdb keeps only in-frame clonotypes and omits some of them. The sample data list around 19,000 clones. What was sequenced was blood buffy coat. These receptors all come from a woman aged 18-70 years with a cervical HPV16 infection that either progressed to CIN3+ or cleared (not recorded which).

On this clone itself: The germline gene is not matched at one end of the junction; a read error may be the cause. Read coverage stops 3 residues before the CDR3 terminus; the germline J gene supplies the remainder. Other DNA sequences within the sample encode an identical CDR3. The chain couples TRBV11-2 to TRBJ1-3; D might be TRBD1 (6 bases). The length of the CDR3 is 15 residues. The V gene's germline CDR1 is SGHAT and CDR2 FQNNGV. The sequenced part of the CDR3 DNA is TGTGCCAGCAGCTTAGGGACAGTGTCTGGAAACACG. Amino acids: CASSLGTVSGNT. The whole CDR3 reads CASSLGTVSGNTIYF. The full variable domain, with the rest looked up from reference TRBV11-2 and TRBJ1-3, is EAGVAQSPRYKIIEKRQSVAFWCNPISGHATLYWYQQILGQGPKLLIQFQNNGVVDDSQLPKDRFSAERLKGVDSTLKIQPAKLEDSAVYLCASSLGTVSGNTIYFGEGSWLTVV.

As for this clone: The CDR3 is cut off 3 residues early in the read; its end comes from the germline J gene. The rearrangement joins TRBV20-1 to TRBJ2-1; 7 positions agree with TRBD1. CDR3 size: 15 residues. The junction had 12 bases not matched to a gene; V was cut back by 5 bases and J by 5 bases. Germline V CDR1 and CDR2: DFQATT, SNEGSKA (reference sequence). The CDR3 DNA, read in part, is TGCAGTGCTCCGCAGGGGGTTAAACCTAACAATGAG. Translation gives CSAPQGVKPNNE. The CDR3 in its entirety is CSAPQGVKPNNEQFF.

Notes on this clone: The read ends 3 residues early relative to the CDR3; the germline J gene fills the gap. The chain links TRBV5-6 to TRBJ2-3, with 7 bases identical to TRBD1. Germline V gene sequence: CDR1 SGHDT, CDR2 YYEEEE. V lost 3 bases to trimming and J lost 2 bases; unmatched junction nucleotides: 3. The CDR3 runs to 14 residues. The CDR3 is CASSSDRPTDTQYF. CDR3 DNA (partial): TGTGCCAGCAGCTCGGACAGGCCCACAGATACG.

Regarding this clone: The read halts 3 residues ahead of the CDR3 end, with the missing end drawn from the germline J gene. This rearrangement joins TRBV7-3 to TRBJ2-3; 7 positions match TRBD2. In germline, CDR1 is SGHTA, CDR2 FQGTGA. With V trimmed by 4 bases and J by 2 bases, 9 bases remained unmatched. The CDR3 runs to 16 residues. CDR3 residues: CASSSTGLGTTDTQYF. CDR3 DNA, as far as it was read: TGTGCCAGCAGCTCAACCGGACTAGGGACCACAGATACG. The whole variable domain, filled in from reference TRBV7-3 and TRBJ2-3, reads GAGVSQTPSNKVTEKGKYVELRCDPISGHTALYWYRQSLGQGPEFLIYFQGTGAADDSGLPNDRFFAVRPEGSVSTLKIQRTERGDSAVYLCASSSTGLGTTDTQYFGPGTRLTVL.

A remark on this clone: The read is 3 residues too short to cover the CDR3 end, so that end is filled in from the germline J gene. The rearrangement links TRBV5-1 to TRBJ1-6; TRBD1 matches 7 bases. This CDR3 is 14 amino acids long. The V and J ends lost 3 bases and 11 bases, in that order; junction bases with no gene match: 8. The germline gives CDR1 SGHRS, CDR2 YFSETQ. CDR3 in amino acids: CASSWGQGETPLHF. Partial CDR3 DNA: TGCGCCAGCAGCTGGGGGCAGGGGGAGACACCC. Drawing the rest from reference TRBV5-1 and TRBJ1-6, the complete variable domain is KAGVTQTPRYLIKTRGQQVTLSCSPISGHRSVSWYQQTPGQGLQFLFEYFSETQRNKGNFPGRFSGRQFSNSRSEMNVSTLELGDSALYLCASSWGQGETPLHFGNGTRLTVT.

A note on this clone: The read terminates 3 residues before the CDR3 end, so the remaining end is supplied by the germline J gene. This sequence joins TRBV20-1 and TRBJ2-7; the match to TRBD2 covers 13 bases. Germline assignment: CDR1 DFQATT and CDR2 SNEGSKA (reference sequence). Trimming at V came to 3 bases and at J to 4 bases, leaving 0 bases not matched to a gene. The length of the CDR3 is 13 residues. Partial CDR3 DNA: TGCAGTGCTAGGGGACTAGCGGGGTACGAG. This sequence encodes CSARGLAGYE. The CDR3 reads in full as CSARGLAGYEQYF.

Concerning this clone itself: With the read ending 3 residues before the CDR3 end, the germline J gene is used to fill in that end. This chain joins TRBV6-4 and TRBJ2-4; D remains unclear. Germline-derived CDR1 and CDR2 are MRHNA and SNTAGT. V was shortened by 0 bases and J by 1 base, with 7 bases between the two germline ends. This CDR3 has 15 amino acids. Incomplete CDR3 DNA: TGTGCCAGCAGTGACTCTACCAGGGCCAAAAACATT. Translation gives CASSDSTRAKNI. The whole CDR3 is CASSDSTRAKNIQYF.

To note about this clone: Sequencing ends 3 residues short of the CDR3 end; the germline J gene provides the rest. The chain joins TRBV13 to TRBJ2-5, with D maybe TRBD2 (6 bases). Trimming removed 5 bases from V and 1 base from J, with 11 bases in between. CDR1 is PRHDT and CDR2 is FYEKMQ in the germline V gene (reference sequence). The CDR3 length is 14 residues. The part of the CDR3 DNA that was read is TGTGCCAGCAGCCCCGGGGGACCCCAAGAGACC. Translating it yields CASSPGGPQET. The entire CDR3 is CASSPGGPQETQYF.